The rows below give T cell receptor beta chains drawn from one sample of a study of shared clonotypes between healthy human individuals. This table comes from immunoSEQ multiplex PCR, and its TCRdb copy is limited to in-frame clones, with some not included. In the table there are about 2.3 million clones, roughly 90% of which are singletons. Sequenced sample: naive CD4+ T cells from PBMCs. These receptor sequences come from a man aged 18 to 29 in good health. Some clones in this sample may be carry-over from other donors' samples. Both conserved end residues are part of each CDR3. Each record gives: V gene, J gene, clone size, D gene, CDR3 protein, CDR3 DNA. D genes are given only for firm matches. A row's size may be missing; if present it is once, few, many or a size class.

V gene: TRBV7-2
J gene: TRBJ2-3
clone size: -
D gene: -
CDR3 protein: CASSLVRDTQYF
CDR3 DNA: TGTGCCAGCAGCTTGGTCCGAGATACGCAGTATTTT

V gene: TRBV20-1
J gene: TRBJ2-7
clone size: -
D gene: -
CDR3 protein: CSAREAYEQYF
CDR3 DNA: TGCAGTGCTAGAGAGGCTTACGAGCAGTACTTC

V gene: TRBV4-1
J gene: TRBJ1-1
clone size: -
D gene: -
CDR3 protein: CASSQGALRSNTEAFF
CDR3 DNA: TGCGCCAGCAGCCAAGGGGCGCTTCGATCGAACACTGAAGCTTTCTTT

V gene: TRBV28
J gene: TRBJ2-7
clone size: -
D gene: -
CDR3 protein: CASSDRSRSSYEQYF
CDR3 DNA: TGTGCCAGCAGCGATCGGTCCAGGAGCTCCTACGAGCAGTACTTC

V gene: TRBV5-4
J gene: TRBJ2-7
clone size: -
D gene: TRBD2
CDR3 protein: CASSMAGGPGEQYF
CDR3 DNA: TGTGCCAGCAGTATGGCGGGAGGGCCGGGGGAGCAGTACTTC

V gene: TRBV18
J gene: TRBJ2-1
clone size: -
D gene: -
CDR3 protein: CASSPLTPWVNNEQFF
CDR3 DNA: TGTGCCAGCTCACCCTTAACCCCCTGGGTGAACAATGAGCAGTTCTTC

V gene: TRBV6-1
J gene: TRBJ2-1
clone size: few
D gene: TRBD2
CDR3 protein: CASGGLAGESWQFF
CDR3 DNA: TGTGCCAGCGGGGGACTAGCGGGAGAGAGTTGGCAGTTCTTC

V gene: TRBV11-2
J gene: TRBJ1-1
clone size: -
D gene: -
CDR3 protein: CASSLGAGYSEAFF
CDR3 DNA: TGTGCCAGCAGCTTGGGCGCAGGTTACTCTGAAGCTTTCTTT

V gene: TRBV7-9
J gene: TRBJ1-4
clone size: once
D gene: -
CDR3 protein: CASSSARDGGEKLFF
CDR3 DNA: TGTGCCAGCAGCTCTGCTCGAGATGGAGGTGAAAAACTGTTTTTT

V gene: TRBV2
J gene: TRBJ2-3
clone size: -
D gene: TRBD2
CDR3 protein: CASSRLAGVGDTQYF
CDR3 DNA: TGTGCCAGCTCCCGACTAGCGGGAGTAGGAGATACGCAGTATTTT

V gene: TRBV28
J gene: TRBJ2-5
clone size: -
D gene: TRBD2
CDR3 protein: CASSWGGTQYF
CDR3 DNA: TGTGCCAGCAGTTGGGGGGGGACCCAGTACTTC

V gene: TRBV27
J gene: TRBJ2-7
clone size: -
D gene: -
CDR3 protein: CASSRYQGGSYEQYF
CDR3 DNA: TGTGCCAGCAGCCGCTACCAGGGGGGCTCCTACGAGCAGTACTTC

V gene: TRBV7-2
J gene: TRBJ1-1
clone size: once
D gene: -
CDR3 protein: CASSRDSRQTEAFF
CDR3 DNA: TGTGCCAGCAGCCGCGACAGCAGGCAGACTGAAGCTTTCTTT

V gene: TRBV7-3
J gene: TRBJ2-3
clone size: once
D gene: -
CDR3 protein: CASSLFKGSTDTQYF
CDR3 DNA: TGTGCCAGCAGCTTATTCAAGGGGAGCACAGATACGCAGTATTTT

V gene: TRBV6-5
J gene: TRBJ1-2
clone size: -
D gene: -
CDR3 protein: CASSKGIDGYTF
CDR3 DNA: TGTGCCAGCAGCAAAGGGATAGATGGCTACACCTTC

V gene: TRBV6-5
J gene: TRBJ2-1
clone size: once
D gene: -
CDR3 protein: CASKGGGEQFF
CDR3 DNA: TGTGCCAGCAAAGGTGGGGGTGAGCAGTTCTTC

V gene: TRBV11-2
J gene: TRBJ2-1
clone size: -
D gene: -
CDR3 protein: CASSLVGAQGYNEQFF
CDR3 DNA: TGTGCCAGCAGCTTAGTAGGGGCCCAGGGCTACAATGAGCAGTTCTTC

V gene: TRBV7-3
J gene: TRBJ2-1
clone size: -
D gene: TRBD1
CDR3 protein: CASSATGGDYNEQFF
CDR3 DNA: TGTGCCAGCAGCGCCACAGGGGGTGACTACAATGAGCAGTTCTTC

V gene: TRBV2
J gene: TRBJ1-3
clone size: -
D gene: -
CDR3 protein: CATYRGNTIYF
CDR3 DNA: TGTGCCACCTACAGGGGAAACACCATATATTTT

V gene: TRBV5-1
J gene: TRBJ2-5
clone size: -
D gene: -
CDR3 protein: CASSVGGRETQYF
CDR3 DNA: TGCGCCAGCAGCGTTGGGGGTCGGGAGACCCAGTACTTC

V gene: TRBV5-1
J gene: TRBJ2-1
clone size: -
D gene: TRBD2
CDR3 protein: CASSSGETSGTEEFF
CDR3 DNA: TGCGCCAGCAGCTCTGGCGAGACTAGCGGGACCGAGGAGTTCTTC

V gene: TRBV5-8
J gene: TRBJ2-3
clone size: -
D gene: TRBD2
CDR3 protein: CASSRRTSGSTDTQYF
CDR3 DNA: TGTGCCAGCAGCCGTAGGACTAGCGGCAGCACAGATACGCAGTATTTT

V gene: TRBV9
J gene: TRBJ2-6
clone size: -
D gene: -
CDR3 protein: CASSGGPGANVLTF
CDR3 DNA: TGTGCCAGCAGCGGGGGCCCTGGGGCCAACGTCCTGACTTTC

V gene: TRBV4-3
J gene: TRBJ2-1
clone size: once
D gene: -
CDR3 protein: CASSQVLVGGTYNEQFF
CDR3 DNA: TGCGCCAGCAGCCAAGTCCTTGTAGGCGGAACCTACAATGAGCAGTTCTTC

V gene: TRBV5-1
J gene: TRBJ2-7
clone size: -
D gene: TRBD1
CDR3 protein: CASSLQQGAYEQYF
CDR3 DNA: TGCGCCAGCAGCCTCCAACAGGGGGCCTACGAGCAGTACTTC

V gene: TRBV5-5
J gene: TRBJ1-5
clone size: once
D gene: -
CDR3 protein: CASSLEGRNQHF
CDR3 DNA: TGTGCCAGCAGCTTGGAGGGACGCAACCAGCATTTT

V gene: TRBV11-1
J gene: TRBJ2-7
clone size: -
D gene: TRBD1
CDR3 protein: CASSSPGQKTYEQYF
CDR3 DNA: TGTGCCAGCAGCTCTCCGGGACAGAAGACGTACGAGCAGTACTTC

V gene: TRBV5-5
J gene: TRBJ2-1
clone size: -
D gene: TRBD2
CDR3 protein: CASSLDPSGNSYNEQFF
CDR3 DNA: TGTGCCAGCAGCTTGGATCCTAGCGGGAACTCCTACAATGAGCAGTTCTTC

V gene: TRBV5-1
J gene: TRBJ2-7
clone size: -
D gene: TRBD1
CDR3 protein: CASSLAGTGGFDF
CDR3 DNA: TGCGCCAGCAGCTTGGCCGGGACAGGGGGTTTCGACTTC

V gene: TRBV5-1
J gene: TRBJ2-2
clone size: -
D gene: -
CDR3 protein: CASSVGLRAGELFF
CDR3 DNA: TGCGCCAGCAGCGTGGGGCTGAGGGCCGGGGAGCTGTTTTTT